These 29 T cell receptor beta chains came from one sample sequenced in a study of identical twins (dated by TCRdb to 2016 to 2017). The library was made by 5' RACE. Sequencing used an Illumina HiSeq 2000. In-frame beta chains were kept once TCRdb had trimmed the public reads at Q25 with fastp and called clones with MiXCR. Each record represents a unique CDR3 protein, reported with the most common genes and DNA among its rows. The table for this sample lists some 200,000 distinct CDR3 sequences; around 6.9% of them were counted only once. The biggest ten clones account for less than 2% of the sample. These records were also assigned to another study, of yellow fever vaccine responses in identical twins.

The source material was memory (CD45RO+) T cells sorted from blood. The cell subset or site label for this specimen denotes: CD45RO+ enriched T cells. These receptors were taken from a young woman in good health.

The CDR3 region has the DNA TGTGCCAGCAGCCGGGACAGGGATACTTCACCCCTCCACTTT. Translated: CASSRDRDTSPLHF. V usage is TRBV6-1 and J usage is TRBJ1-6; 9 bases line up with TRBD1. CDR1 and CDR2 from the germline V gene are MNHNS and SASEGT. The CDR3 has 14 amino acids. V lost 6 bases, J lost 9 bases, and 6 bases stayed unmatched.

This clonotype came up many times. The chain is built from TRBV6-2 or TRBV6-3 and TRBJ2-2; the D is unclear. The germline CDR1 and CDR2 sequences are MNHEY and SVGEGT. CDR3 length equals 13 residues. V lost 4 bases to trimming and J lost 2 bases, with 5 bases between them. Here the CDR3 reads CASSWTNTGELFF. The DNA of the CDR3 is TGTGCCAGCAGTTGGACCAACACCGGGGAGCTGTTTTTT.

In this sample, this clonotype turned up a few times. The genes are TRBV11-2 and TRBJ2-7, with TRBD1 identical over 10 bases. Germline values: CDR1 SGHAT, CDR2 FQNNGV. With 1 base clipped from V and 5 bases from J, the junction kept 5 bases outside the gene matches. The CDR3 has 15 amino acids. The CDR3 coding sequence is TGTGCCAGCAGCTTAGGGACCGGGACAGGGGACGAGCAGTACTTC. This sequence encodes CASSLGTGTGDEQYF.

This clonotype was seen many times. The rearrangement joins TRBV6-2 or TRBV6-3 to TRBJ2-7; a possible D gene is TRBD2 (6 bases). CDR1 MNHEY and CDR2 SVGEGT come from the germline V gene. The CDR3 is 14 residues long. Trimming cost V 6 bases and J 1 base, with 13 bases left between them. The CDR3 coding sequence is TGTGCCAGCAGGGATGTCGGGAGTTCCTACGAGCAGTACTTC. Protein sequence: CASRDVGSSYEQYF.

This clonotype showed up just a few times. The V call is TRBV28, the J call TRBJ2-7; maybe TRBD1 (5 bases). The V gene lost 2 bases and the J gene lost 2 bases, with 16 bases spanning the gap. The germline V gene has CDR1 MDHEN and CDR2 SYDVKM. There are 16 residues in the CDR3. CDR3 in amino acids: CASSLLSWAGTYEQYF. The CDR3 DNA follows: TGTGCCAGCAGTTTACTTTCGTGGGCAGGGACCTACGAGCAGTACTTC.

This clonotype was counted only a few times. The chain carries TRBV9 and TRBJ2-5; 9 bases line up with TRBD2. J was trimmed by 2 bases and V by 4 bases; bases with no gene match: 6. Looked up from germline, CDR1 is SGDLS and CDR2 is YYNGEE. The CDR3 contains 15 residues. The chain's CDR3 is CASSPMGLAQETQYF. The CDR3 DNA follows: TGTGCCAGCAGCCCGATGGGACTAGCACAAGAGACCCAGTACTTC.

This clonotype was seen many times. J is TRBJ1-3 and V is TRBV12-3 or TRBV12-4; D is unresolved. The V gene lost 3 bases and the J gene lost 4 bases, with 13 bases spanning the gap. The CDR3 spans 15 residues. The CDR3 reads CASSFQDGPGNTIYF. The CDR3 DNA follows: TGTGCCAGCAGTTTCCAAGACGGTCCGGGAAACACCATATATTTT.

Worth noting for this clonotype: One end of the junction does not line up with germline, which may come from a read error. V usage is TRBV5-5 and J usage is TRBJ2-7; D may be TRBD1 (6 bases). The CDR3 covers 14 residues. CDR1 is SGHKS and CDR2 is YYEKEE in the germline V gene (reference sequence). CDR3 sequence reads: CASSRQESSYKQYF. The DNA for the CDR3 is TGTGCCAGCAGCAGACAGGAAAGCTCCTACAAGCAGTACTTC.

The chain links TRBV9 to TRBJ2-7; D gene uncertain. The CDR3 length is 13 residues. In germline, CDR1 is SGDLS, CDR2 YYNGEE. The germline V and J ends were trimmed by 4 bases and 3 bases, with 11 bases remaining between them. The CDR3 nucleotides are TGTGCCAGCAGCCCCGGGTCAGACTACGAGCAGTACTTC. Encoded protein: CASSPGSDYEQYF.

With regard to this clonotype: Given a much more abundant clone one base away, this may be a read error. The genes are TRBV27 and TRBJ2-5; a weak D match, TRBD1 (5 bases). The ends were cut back, 3 bases at V and 2 bases at J, with 13 bases in the middle. The CDR3 contains 15 residues. The V gene's germline CDR1 is MNHEY and CDR2 SMNVEV (reference sequence). The DNA for the CDR3 is TGTGCCAGCAGTTTGCTAGGACATGGGCAAGAGACCCAGTACTTC. This encodes CASSLLGHGQETQYF.

The J gene is TRBJ2-1, the V gene TRBV27; 10 bases fit TRBD2. This CDR3 contains 15 residues. Germline CDR1 MNHEY, CDR2 SMNVEV (reference sequence). V gave up 1 base and J gave up 6 bases; unmatched junction bases: 3. In DNA, the CDR3 is TGTGCCAGCAGTTTATGGAGCGGGGGGGGCAATGAGCAGTTCTTC. Amino acids: CASSLWSGGGNEQFF.

This clonotype showed up just a few times. This sequence joins TRBV10-3 and TRBJ1-2, with TRBD1 identical over 12 bases. CDR3 length equals 15 residues. Germline CDR1 reads ENHRY; CDR2 reads SYGVKD. V dropped 6 bases and J dropped 8; count of bases not matched to a gene: 10. CDR3 loop: CAIRAPGQGASGYTF. In nucleotides, the CDR3 is TGTGCCATCAGGGCCCCGGGACAGGGGGCGAGCGGCTACACCTTC.

The V gene is TRBV5-1, the J gene TRBJ2-3; unclear D gene. CDR1 is SGHRS, CDR2 YFSETQ, per germline. This CDR3 has 12 residues. The germline V and J ends were trimmed by 0 bases and 5 bases, with 4 bases remaining between them. CDR3 in DNA: TGCGCCAGCAGCTTGGCGGTAGATACGCAGTATTTT. Translated, it gives CASSLAVDTQYF.

CDR3 sequence: CASTERINSYEQYF. The CDR3 DNA reads TGTGCCAGCACCGAGAGGATAAACTCCTACGAGCAGTACTTC. The chain couples TRBV12-3 or TRBV12-4 to TRBJ2-7; no reliable D call. Trimming took off 7 bases at V and 0 bases at J, with 13 bases between the two ends. This CDR3 region has 14 residues.

In its sample, this clonotype was seen many times. The chain employs TRBV20-1 and TRBJ2-7; no clear D gene. The CDR3 sequence is 13 residues long. The V gene's germline CDR1 is DFQATT and CDR2 SNEGSKA (reference sequence). The V gene lost 1 base and the J gene lost 3 bases, with 10 bases spanning the gap. CDR3 DNA: TGCAGTGCTAGAGGCGGCCAGGACTACGAGCAGTACTTC. Protein sequence: CSARGGQDYEQYF.

This clonotype was found a few times. The CDR3 spells CSAIPGQGAYEQYF. CDR3 bases: TGCAGTGCTATCCCAGGACAGGGAGCCTACGAGCAGTACTTC. The rearrangement uses TRBV20-1 and TRBJ2-7, with 8 bases matching TRBD1. CDR1 is DFQATT and CDR2 is SNEGSKA in the germline V gene (reference sequence). The J segment lost 2 bases and the V segment lost 4 bases, leaving 7 bases of the junction unmatched. This CDR3 contains 14 residues.

V is TRBV11-2 and J is TRBJ2-7, with D unresolved. Trimming removed 4 bases at V and 6 bases at J, with 10 bases between. Germline lookup yields CDR1 SGHAT and CDR2 FQNNGV. The CDR3 totals 12 residues. The CDR3, as DNA: TGTGCCAGCAGCTCTCCCTTATTCGAGCAGTACTTC. Amino acid sequence: CASSSPLFEQYF.

This clonotype has a count of ten or more. The chain links TRBV20-1 to TRBJ2-1; D unresolved. Deletions cut 2 bases from V and 4 bases from J, with 15 bases between. The CDR3 is 15 residues long. The germline CDR1 and CDR2 sequences are DFQATT and SNEGSKA (reference sequence). The CDR3 here is CSARPLAGIYNEQFF. The CDR3 nucleotides are TGCAGTGCTAGACCCCTCGCAGGAATATACAATGAGCAGTTCTTC.

This clonotype was recorded many times. V usage is TRBV29-1 and J usage is TRBJ2-3, with D perhaps matching TRBD1 (6 bases). Germline V lookup: CDR1 SQVTM, CDR2 ANQGSEA. This CDR3 is built from 13 residues. V shed 6 bases and J shed 2 bases, with 12 bases lying between them. The DNA for the CDR3 is TGCAGCGTCGGGACATCAGACACAGATACGCAGTATTTT. It translates to CSVGTSDTDTQYF.

This clonotype showed up just a few times. The genes are TRBV27 and TRBJ2-2, with no clear D. Trimming removed 10 bases from V and 6 bases from J, with 12 bases in between. This CDR3 is 12 amino acids long. Germline-derived CDR1 and CDR2 are MNHEY and SMNVEV (reference sequence). The DNA of the CDR3 is TGTGCCACCTCCCGGATACCCGGGGAGCTGTTTTTT. This codes for CATSRIPGELFF.

This clonotype was detected many times. The chain couples TRBV21-1 to TRBJ2-1; the table calls TRBD2, which could not be checked here. TRBV21-1 is an annotated pseudogene. This CDR3 has 17 amino acids. The DNA for the CDR3 is TGTGCCAGCAGGAAAAGGGAGGCAGAAGTCCCCTACAATGAGCAGTTCTTC. This sequence encodes CASRKREAEVPYNEQFF.

This clonotype has more than one count but fewer than ten. V gene TRBV6-5 combines with J gene TRBJ2-7; 12 nucleotides match TRBD2. Losses at the gene ends were 0 bases for V and 7 bases for J; bases not matched to a gene: 16. This CDR3 region has 19 residues. Germline lookup yields CDR1 MNHEY and CDR2 SVGAGI. CDR3 in DNA: TGTGCCAGCAGTTACTCTACCGCCGCTAGCGGGGGGGCTTTTGGGGAGCAGTACTTC. Translating it yields CASSYSTAASGGAFGEQYF.

The CDR3 is CASSEKGATGRAKNIQYF. The CDR3 region has the DNA TGTGCCAGCAGTGAAAAGGGAGCGACAGGGCGAGCCAAAAACATTCAGTACTTC. V is TRBV6-1 and J is TRBJ2-4; 7 nucleotides align to TRBD1. The CDR3 consists of 18 residues. V trimming: 2 bases; J trimming: 0 bases; junction bases outside the gene matches: 10. CDR1 and CDR2 from the germline V gene are MNHNS and SASEGT.

The sample holds many counts of this clonotype. The chain combines TRBV28 with TRBJ1-4; no reliable D call. Trimming shortened V by 2 bases and J by 6 bases, and 10 bases separated the two germline ends. The CDR3 loop spans 14 amino acids. The germline V gene has CDR1 MDHEN and CDR2 SYDVKM. For the CDR3, the DNA is TGTGCCAGCAGTTTAGCTACAGCGGATGAAAAACTGTTTTTT. Amino acids: CASSLATADEKLFF.

In its sample, this clonotype was seen a few times. The chain couples TRBV27 to TRBJ2-3; maybe TRBD2 (7 bases). The CDR3 runs 19 residues. Germline V gives CDR1 MNHEY, CDR2 SMNVEV (reference sequence). Trimming left V 2 bases short and J 1 base short, with 22 bases between. The CDR3 sequence is CASSLPGAGAGIRTDTQYF. The CDR3 DNA reads TGTGCCAGCAGTTTACCGGGGGCGGGGGCGGGAATTCGCACAGATACGCAGTATTTT.

This chain links TRBV11-2 with TRBJ2-2, with 10 bases identical to TRBD2. Germline assignment: CDR1 SGHAT and CDR2 FQNNGV. J was trimmed by 0 bases and V by 0 bases; bases with no gene match: 10. This CDR3 comprises 20 residues. The CDR3 nucleotides are TGTGCCAGCAGCTTAGAGGGAGCGGGGGGGCGCCACACGAACACCGGGGAGCTGTTTTTT. Translating gives CASSLEGAGGRHTNTGELFF.

This clonotype has at least ten counts. The chain recombines TRBV12-3 or TRBV12-4 with TRBJ1-1; D unclear. Trimming pared 9 bases from V and 0 bases from J, leaving 11 bases between. The CDR3 runs to 13 residues. CDR3 protein: CASRPGMNTEAFF. The CDR3 nucleotides read TGTGCCAGTCGCCCGGGCATGAACACTGAAGCTTTCTTT.

V and J are TRBV11-2 and TRBJ2-1; 10 nucleotides agree with TRBD2. Germline V gene sequence: CDR1 SGHAT, CDR2 FQNNGV. J gave up 7 bases and V 0 bases, and 3 bases lay outside the gene matches. This CDR3 comprises 15 residues. The CDR3 protein is CASSLDASGSNEQFF. CDR3 bases: TGTGCCAGCAGCTTAGATGCTAGCGGGAGTAATGAGCAGTTCTTC.

This sequence joins TRBV20-1 and TRBJ2-1; 9 bases map to TRBD1. The CDR3 is made up of 15 amino acids. Germline assignment: CDR1 DFQATT and CDR2 SNEGSKA (reference sequence). Losses at the gene ends were 1 base for V and 9 bases for J; bases not matched to a gene: 10. For the CDR3, the DNA is TGCAGTGCTAGAGCACCGGGACAGGGCTATAGTGAGCAGTTCTTC. Translated, it gives CSARAPGQGYSEQFF.